This T cell receptor (beta chain) was identified during a study of cytotoxic CD8 clonotypes in ibrutinib-treated CLL. Repertoires were generated with immunoSEQ multiplex PCR, while TCRdb's copy carries only in-frame clones and drops some. The sample lists about 16,000 clones, approximately 67% occurring once. V trimming: 4 bases; J trimming: 6 bases; junction bases outside the gene matches: 7. The CDR3 length is 14 residues. CDR1 is SNHLY and CDR2 is FYNNEI in the germline V gene. Turning to this clone: The antigen is undetermined.

PBMCs were cryopreserved, and 1.5 to 2.5 micrograms of genomic DNA from them went into TCR beta libraries. Overall study findings and caveats: Shared public clonotypes were rare, and on treatment they either got smaller or stayed the same. Clonality climbed at ibrutinib response, then dropped toward baseline at progression. Pretreatment clonality was elevated relative to age-matched healthy donors and paralleled circulating CD8+ T-cell counts.

This material consisted of PBMCs, taken before ibrutinib treatment. The source of this sequence is a human donor with chronic lymphocytic leukemia. The V call is TRBV2, the J call TRBJ1-2, with 8 bases aligning to TRBD1. The CDR3 coding sequence is TGTGCCAGCAGTGCCGGGACAGGCTTAAATGGCTACACCTTC. This gives the protein CASSAGTGLNGYTF.